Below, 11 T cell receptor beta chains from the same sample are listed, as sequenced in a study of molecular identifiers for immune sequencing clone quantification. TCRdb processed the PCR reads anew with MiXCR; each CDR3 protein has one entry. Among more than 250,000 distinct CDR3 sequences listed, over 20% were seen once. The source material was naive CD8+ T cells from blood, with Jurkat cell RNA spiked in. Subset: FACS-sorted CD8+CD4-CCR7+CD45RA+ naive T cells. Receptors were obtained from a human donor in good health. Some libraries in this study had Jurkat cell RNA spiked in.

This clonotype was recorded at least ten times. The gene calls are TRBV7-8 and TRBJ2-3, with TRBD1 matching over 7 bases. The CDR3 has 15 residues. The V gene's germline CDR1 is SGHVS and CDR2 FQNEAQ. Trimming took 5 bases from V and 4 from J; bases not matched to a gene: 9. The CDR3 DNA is TGTGCCAGCAGCAAACTGACAGGGACAGCAGATACGCAGTATTTT. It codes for CASSKLTGTADTQYF.

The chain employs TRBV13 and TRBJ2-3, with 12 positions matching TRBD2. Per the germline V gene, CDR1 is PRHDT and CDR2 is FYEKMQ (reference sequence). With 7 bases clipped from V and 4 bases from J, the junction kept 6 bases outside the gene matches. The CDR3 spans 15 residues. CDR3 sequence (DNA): TGTGCCAGCAAGGCTAGCGGGGGGGTCCCAGATACGCAGTATTTT. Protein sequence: CASKASGGVPDTQYF.

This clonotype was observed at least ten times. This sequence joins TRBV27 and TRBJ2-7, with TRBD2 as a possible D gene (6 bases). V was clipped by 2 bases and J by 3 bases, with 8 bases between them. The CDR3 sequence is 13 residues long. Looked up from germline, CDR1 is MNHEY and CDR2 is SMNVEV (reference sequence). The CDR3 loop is CASSLGGNYEQYF. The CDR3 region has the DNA TGTGCCAGCAGTTTAGGGGGGAACTACGAGCAGTACTTC.

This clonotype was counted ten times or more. CDR3 nucleotides: TGTGCCAGCAGTATGACAGGGGTCAATCAGCCCCAGCATTTT. Encoded protein: CASSMTGVNQPQHF. V gene TRBV27 combines with J gene TRBJ1-5; 8 bases line up with TRBD1. This CDR3 has 14 residues. The V gene's germline CDR1 is MNHEY and CDR2 SMNVEV (reference sequence). The V and J ends lost 5 bases and 3 bases, in that order; junction bases with no gene match: 3.

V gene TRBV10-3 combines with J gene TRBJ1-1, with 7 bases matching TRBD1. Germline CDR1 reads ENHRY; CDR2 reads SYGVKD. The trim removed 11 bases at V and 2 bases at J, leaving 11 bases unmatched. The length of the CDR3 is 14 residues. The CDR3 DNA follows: TGTGCCGCCGCCGGGACAGCATTTAACACTGAAGCTTTCTTT. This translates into CAAAGTAFNTEAFF.

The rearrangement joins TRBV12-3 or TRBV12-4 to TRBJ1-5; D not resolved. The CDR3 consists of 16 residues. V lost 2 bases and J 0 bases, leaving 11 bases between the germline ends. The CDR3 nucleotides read TGTGCCAGCAGTTTACGGTCGGGATATAGCAATCAGCCCCAGCATTTT. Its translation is CASSLRSGYSNQPQHF.

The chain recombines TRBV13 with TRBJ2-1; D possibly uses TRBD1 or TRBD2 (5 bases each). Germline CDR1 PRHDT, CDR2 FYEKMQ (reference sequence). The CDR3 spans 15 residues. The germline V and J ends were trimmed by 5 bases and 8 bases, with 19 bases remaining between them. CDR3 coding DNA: TGTGCCAGCAGCACCCGGGGCCACCCCGAGGATGAGCAGTTCTTC. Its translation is CASSTRGHPEDEQFF.

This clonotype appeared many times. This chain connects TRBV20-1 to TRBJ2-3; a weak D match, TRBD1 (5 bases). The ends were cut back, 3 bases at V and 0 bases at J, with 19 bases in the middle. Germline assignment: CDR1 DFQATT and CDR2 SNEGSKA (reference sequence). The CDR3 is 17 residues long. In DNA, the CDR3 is TGCAGTGCTAGTAGGGCACAGGATTTCGTTAGCACAGATACGCAGTATTTT. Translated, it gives CSASRAQDFVSTDTQYF.

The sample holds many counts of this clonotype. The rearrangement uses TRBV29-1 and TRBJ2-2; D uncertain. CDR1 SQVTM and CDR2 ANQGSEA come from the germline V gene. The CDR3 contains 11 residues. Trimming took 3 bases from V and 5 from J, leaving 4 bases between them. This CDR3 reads CSVEFTGELFF. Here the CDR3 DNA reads TGCAGCGTTGAGTTTACCGGGGAGCTGTTTTTT.

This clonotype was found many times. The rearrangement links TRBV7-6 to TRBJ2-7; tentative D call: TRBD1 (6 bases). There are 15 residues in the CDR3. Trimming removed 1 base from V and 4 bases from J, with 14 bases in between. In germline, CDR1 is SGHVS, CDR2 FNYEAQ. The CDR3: CASSLDDRIMYEQYF. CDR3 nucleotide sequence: TGTGCCAGCAGCTTAGACGACAGGATTATGTACGAGCAGTACTTC.

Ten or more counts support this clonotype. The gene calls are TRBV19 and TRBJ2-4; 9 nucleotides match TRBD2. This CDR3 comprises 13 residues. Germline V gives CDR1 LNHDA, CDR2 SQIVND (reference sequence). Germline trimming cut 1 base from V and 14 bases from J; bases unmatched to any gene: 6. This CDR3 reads CASSIGLAAVKYF. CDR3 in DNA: TGTGCCAGTAGTATAGGACTAGCGGCCGTGAAGTACTTC.